The source of this T cell receptor beta chain is a study of T cell changes during pregnancy in multiple sclerosis. This CDR3 is 15 amino acids long. V lost 0 bases to trimming and J lost 6 bases, with 15 bases between them. Per germline, CDR1 LNHNV and CDR2 YYDKDF (reference sequence). This clone was recorded once. Here immunoSEQ multiplex PCR was the method, and the copy in TCRdb shows in-frame clones only, minus some. This table has roughly 50,000 clones, about 90% appearing once. The starting material was peripheral blood, obtained after pregnancy. This receptor was taken from a female donor in good health, enrolled as a control in a pregnancy study. The rearrangement joins TRBV15 to TRBJ2-7, with a tentative D call TRBD2 (5 bases). Here the CDR3 DNA reads TGTGCCACCAGCAGAGAACGGGGTCCCCTCGGCGAGCAGTACTTC. As protein: CATSRERGPLGEQYF.